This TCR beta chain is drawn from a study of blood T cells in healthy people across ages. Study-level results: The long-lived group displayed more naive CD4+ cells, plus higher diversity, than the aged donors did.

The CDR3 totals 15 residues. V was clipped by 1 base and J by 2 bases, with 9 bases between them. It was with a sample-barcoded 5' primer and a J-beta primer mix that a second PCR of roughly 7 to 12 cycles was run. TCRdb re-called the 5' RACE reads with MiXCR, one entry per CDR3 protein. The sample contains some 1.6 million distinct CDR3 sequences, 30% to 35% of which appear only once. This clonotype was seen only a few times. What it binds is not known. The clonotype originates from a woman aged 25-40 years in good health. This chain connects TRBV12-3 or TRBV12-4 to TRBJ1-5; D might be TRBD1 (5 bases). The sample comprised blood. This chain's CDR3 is CASSLGGIGNQPQHF. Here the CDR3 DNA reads TGTGCCAGCAGTTTAGGGGGGATTGGCAATCAGCCCCAGCATTTT.